The rows below give T cell receptor beta chains drawn from one sample of a study of T-cell reconstitution after alpha-beta-depleted transplantation in children. TCRdb re-called the PCR reads through MiXCR, storing one row per CDR3 protein. The sample lists 200,000 to 250,000 distinct CDR3 sequences, around 12% occurring once. Sequenced material: PBMCs from the stem cell graft donor, taken from the stem cell graft. Receptor source: a human donor who donated a stem cell graft to a child with acute lymphoblastic leukemia. Each CDR3 is given with its conserved first and last residue. The D gene is left open where the match is weak. For some rows the clone size is stated as once, few or many, or as a class when expanded; others skip it.

abundance | d_gene | j_gene | v_gene | CDR3nt | CDR3aa
many | - | TRBJ2-1 | TRBV20-1 | TGCAGTGCTAGAGATTTTCGGGGGAGCGATGAGCAGTTCTTC | CSARDFRGSDEQFF
- | TRBD2 | TRBJ2-1 | TRBV7-2 | TGTGCCAGCAGCTCAGTGGGGGGGGGGTCTTTAGAGCAGTTCTTC | CASSSVGGGSLEQFF
few | TRBD2 | TRBJ2-3 | TRBV20-1 | TGCAGTGCAAACCGGGCGGGAGGCTTACAAGGAGATACGCAGTATTTT | CSANRAGGLQGDTQYF
many | - | TRBJ2-3 | TRBV5-1 | TGCGCCAGCAGCTTGGAAGGGAGAACAGATACGCAGTATTTT | CASSLEGRTDTQYF
many | TRBD2 | TRBJ2-5 | TRBV7-2 | TGTGCCAGCAGCCCTTCTAGCGGGGGGGCCCCCCAGTACTTC | CASSPSSGGAPQYF
many | - | TRBJ2-3 | TRBV10-3 | TGTGCCATCACCGACCCCAGGGCGTCAGATACGCAGTATTTT | CAITDPRASDTQYF
many | - | TRBJ2-2 | TRBV11-1 | TGTGCCAGCAGCTTAGTGGGACTGGAGAACACGAACACCGGGGAGCTGTTTTTT | CASSLVGLENTNTGELFF
many | - | TRBJ1-4 | TRBV12-3/TRBV12-4 | TGTGCCAGCAGGCTGGCATTCAGTGATGAAAAACTGTTTTTT | CASRLAFSDEKLFF
many | - | TRBJ2-2 | TRBV9 | TGTGCCAGCAGCGTAGCTATGAGGTACTACACCGGGGAGCTGTTTTTT | CASSVAMRYYTGELFF
many | TRBD1 | TRBJ1-4 | TRBV14 | TGTGCCAGCAGCAATCCCGGACAGGGGAATGAAAAACTGTTTTTT | CASSNPGQGNEKLFF
many | - | TRBJ2-1 | TRBV7-2 | TGTGCCAGCAGCCAGGACGCAAGCTCCTACAATGAGCAGTTCTTC | CASSQDASSYNEQFF
many | TRBD2 | TRBJ2-7 | TRBV25-1 | TGTGCCAGCAGTGACCCCGGGACTAGGAACGAGCAGTACTTC | CASSDPGTRNEQYF
many | - | TRBJ2-7 | TRBV7-2 | TGTGCCAGCAGCTTAGGGGTGGGATCCTACGAGCAGTACTTC | CASSLGVGSYEQYF
many | - | TRBJ2-1 | TRBV6-2/TRBV6-3 | TGTGCCAGCAGTTACTATCCGACCAATGAGCAGTTCTTC | CASSYYPTNEQFF
many | - | TRBJ1-5 | TRBV7-8 | TGTGCCAGCAGCTTAGCGCGAAGTGATAGCAATCAGCCCCAGCATTTT | CASSLARSDSNQPQHF
many | TRBD2 | TRBJ2-4 | TRBV20-1 | TGCAGTGCTAGAGGACTAGCGGGGGGGCAAGGGAACATTCAGTACTTC | CSARGLAGGQGNIQYF
many | TRBD1 | TRBJ2-1 | TRBV5-1 | TGCGCCAGCAGCTCGACAGGGGGCGACTACAATGAGCAGTTCTTC | CASSSTGGDYNEQFF
many | TRBD1 | TRBJ1-1 | TRBV12-3/TRBV12-4 | TGTGCCAGCAGACCGGGACAGGAGACTGAAGCTTTCTTT | CASRPGQETEAFF
many | - | TRBJ2-7 | TRBV28 | TGTGCCAGCAGTTCTTTGGGTTACGAGCAGTACTTC | CASSSLGYEQYF
- | - | TRBJ1-2 | TRBV20-1 | TGCAGTGCTACCCGGACAGCTAACTATCGCTACACCTTC | CSATRTANYRYTF
- | - | TRBJ2-3 | TRBV6-6 | TGTGCCAGCAGTTCCCTAGAAGATACGCAGTATTTT | CASSSLEDTQYF
many | - | TRBJ2-7 | TRBV27 | TGTGCCAGCAGCGAGCCCGGGGCCGGCGAGCAGTACTTC | CASSEPGAGEQYF
many | - | TRBJ2-5 | TRBV25-1 | TGTGCCAGCAGTGAATTTGGGAGAGAGACCCAGTACTTC | CASSEFGRETQYF
many | TRBD1 | TRBJ2-1 | TRBV29-1 | TGCAGCGTTGAGGGACAGGGGGCGTATGAGCAGTTCTTC | CSVEGQGAYEQFF
many | - | TRBJ2-3 | TRBV21-1 | TGTGCCAGCAGCAAAGCCTTTGAAGCTAGCGGGAGGACGTTACCTAGCACAGATACGCAGTATTTT | CASSKAFEASGRTLPSTDTQYF
- | - | TRBJ2-7 | TRBV7-2 | TGTGCCAGCAGCTTGTTGGGGAGGTCGCCGGATGACTTC | CASSLLGRSPDDF